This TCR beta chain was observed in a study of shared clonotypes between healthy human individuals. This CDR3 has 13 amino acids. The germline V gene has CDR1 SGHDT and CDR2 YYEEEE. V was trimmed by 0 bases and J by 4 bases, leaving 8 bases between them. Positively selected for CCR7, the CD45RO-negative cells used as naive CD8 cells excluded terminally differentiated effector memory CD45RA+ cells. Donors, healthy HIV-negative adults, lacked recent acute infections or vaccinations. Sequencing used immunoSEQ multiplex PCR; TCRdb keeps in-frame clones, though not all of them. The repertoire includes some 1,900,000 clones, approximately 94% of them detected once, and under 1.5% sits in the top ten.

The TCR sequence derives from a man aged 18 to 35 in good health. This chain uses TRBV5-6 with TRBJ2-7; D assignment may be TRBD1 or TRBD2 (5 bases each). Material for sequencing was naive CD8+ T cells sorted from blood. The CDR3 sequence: CASSLARGYEQYF. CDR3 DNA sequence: TGTGCCAGCAGCTTGGCGAGGGGTTACGAGCAGTACTTC.